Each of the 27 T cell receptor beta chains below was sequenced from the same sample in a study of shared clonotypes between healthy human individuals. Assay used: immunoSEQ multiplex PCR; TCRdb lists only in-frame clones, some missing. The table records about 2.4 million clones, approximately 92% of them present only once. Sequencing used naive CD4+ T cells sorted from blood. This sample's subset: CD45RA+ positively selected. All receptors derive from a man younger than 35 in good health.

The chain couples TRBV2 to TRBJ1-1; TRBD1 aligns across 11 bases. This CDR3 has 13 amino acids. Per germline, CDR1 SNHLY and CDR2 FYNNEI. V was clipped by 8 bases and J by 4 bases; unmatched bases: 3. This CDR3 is CASRTGGSTEAFF. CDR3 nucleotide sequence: TGTGCCAGCCGGACAGGGGGCTCCACTGAAGCTTTCTTT.

In DNA form, the CDR3 reads TGCGCCAGCAGCCAGGGGTACGGGAACACCGGGGAGCTGTTTTTT. Its translation: CASSQGYGNTGELFF. This sequence joins TRBV5-1 and TRBJ2-2, with TRBD1 as a possible D gene (6 bases). The V gene's germline CDR1 is SGHRS and CDR2 YFSETQ. V lost 4 bases and J 1 base, leaving 11 bases between the germline ends. The CDR3 runs 15 residues.

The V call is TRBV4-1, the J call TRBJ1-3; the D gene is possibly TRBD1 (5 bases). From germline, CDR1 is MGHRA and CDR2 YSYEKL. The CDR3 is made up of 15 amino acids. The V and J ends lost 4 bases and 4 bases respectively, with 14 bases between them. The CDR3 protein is CASSREGASGNTIYF. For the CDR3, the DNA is TGCGCCAGCAGCCGGGAAGGGGCCTCCGGAAACACCATATATTTT.

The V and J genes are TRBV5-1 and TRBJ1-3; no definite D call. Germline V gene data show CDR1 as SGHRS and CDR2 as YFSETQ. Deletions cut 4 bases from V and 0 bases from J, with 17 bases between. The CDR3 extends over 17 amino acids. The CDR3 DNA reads TGCGCCAGCAGCGTAGACGATAGCTCCATCTCTGGAAACACCATATATTTT. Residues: CASSVDDSSISGNTIYF.

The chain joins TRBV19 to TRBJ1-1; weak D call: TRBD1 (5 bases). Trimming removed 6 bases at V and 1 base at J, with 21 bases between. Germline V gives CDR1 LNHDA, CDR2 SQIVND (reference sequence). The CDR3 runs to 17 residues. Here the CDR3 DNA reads TGTGCCAGTAGCCCAGGGCAGCGGACGGTTGGGAACACTGAAGCTTTCTTT. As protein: CASSPGQRTVGNTEAFF.

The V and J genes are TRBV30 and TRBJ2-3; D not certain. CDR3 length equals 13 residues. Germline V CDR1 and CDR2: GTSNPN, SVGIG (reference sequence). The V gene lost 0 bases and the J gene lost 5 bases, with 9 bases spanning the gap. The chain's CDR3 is CAWSVRVLDTQYF. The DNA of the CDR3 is TGTGCCTGGAGTGTCCGGGTCCTAGATACGCAGTATTTT.

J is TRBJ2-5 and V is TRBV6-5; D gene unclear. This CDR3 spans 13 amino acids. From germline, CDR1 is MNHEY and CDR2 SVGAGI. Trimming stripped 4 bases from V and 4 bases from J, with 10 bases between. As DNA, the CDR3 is TGTGCCAGCAGTTCACGACAAAGAGAGACCCAGTACTTC. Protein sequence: CASSSRQRETQYF.

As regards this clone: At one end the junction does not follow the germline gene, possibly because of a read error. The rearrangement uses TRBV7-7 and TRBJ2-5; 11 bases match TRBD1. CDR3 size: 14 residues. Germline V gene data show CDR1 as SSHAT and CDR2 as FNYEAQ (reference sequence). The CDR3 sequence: CASSGQGALETQYF. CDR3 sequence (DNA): TGTGCTAGCAGCGGACAGGGGGCCCTGGAGACCCAGTACTTC.

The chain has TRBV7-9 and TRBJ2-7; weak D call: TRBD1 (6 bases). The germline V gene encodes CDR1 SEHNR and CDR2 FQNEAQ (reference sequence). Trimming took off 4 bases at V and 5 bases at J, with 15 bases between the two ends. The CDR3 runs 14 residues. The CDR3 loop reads CASSSQGYGHEQYF. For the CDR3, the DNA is TGTGCCAGCAGCTCGCAGGGGTACGGACACGAGCAGTACTTC.

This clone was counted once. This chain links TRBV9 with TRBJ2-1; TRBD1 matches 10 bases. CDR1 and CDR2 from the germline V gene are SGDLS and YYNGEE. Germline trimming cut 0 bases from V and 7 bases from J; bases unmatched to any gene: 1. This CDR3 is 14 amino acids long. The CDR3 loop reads CASSVVGQGNEQFF. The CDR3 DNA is TGTGCCAGCAGCGTAGTGGGACAGGGGAATGAGCAGTTCTTC.

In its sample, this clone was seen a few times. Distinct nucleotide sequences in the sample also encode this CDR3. CDR3 region: CAWAGDTEAFF. Written as DNA, the CDR3 is TGTGCCTGGGCAGGGGACACTGAAGCTTTCTTT. The V call is TRBV30, the J call TRBJ1-1; perhaps TRBD1 as D (6 bases). CDR3 length equals 11 residues. CDR1 and CDR2 (germline): GTSNPN, SVGIG (reference sequence). V was clipped by 5 bases and J by 3 bases, with 7 bases between them.

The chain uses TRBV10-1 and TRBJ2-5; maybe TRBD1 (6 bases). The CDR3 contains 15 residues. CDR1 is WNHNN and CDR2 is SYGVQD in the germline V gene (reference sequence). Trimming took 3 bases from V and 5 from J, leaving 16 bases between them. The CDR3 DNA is TGCGCCAGCAGTGATTCCGGGACACGCGGGGAGACCCAGTACTTC. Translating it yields CASSDSGTRGETQYF.

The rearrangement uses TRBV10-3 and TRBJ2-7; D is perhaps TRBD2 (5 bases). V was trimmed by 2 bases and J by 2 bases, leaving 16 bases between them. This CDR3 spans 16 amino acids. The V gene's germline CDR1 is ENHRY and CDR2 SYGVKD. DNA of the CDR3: TGTGCCATCAGTGAGCGAGGGTCTACGGGCACCTACGAGCAGTACTTC. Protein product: CAISERGSTGTYEQYF.

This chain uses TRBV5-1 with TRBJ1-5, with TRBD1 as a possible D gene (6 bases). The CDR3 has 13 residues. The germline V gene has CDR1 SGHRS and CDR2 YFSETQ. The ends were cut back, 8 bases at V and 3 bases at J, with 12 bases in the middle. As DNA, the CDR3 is TGCGCCAGGAGAGCAGGGGCCAATCAGCCCCAGCATTTT. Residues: CARRAGANQPQHF.

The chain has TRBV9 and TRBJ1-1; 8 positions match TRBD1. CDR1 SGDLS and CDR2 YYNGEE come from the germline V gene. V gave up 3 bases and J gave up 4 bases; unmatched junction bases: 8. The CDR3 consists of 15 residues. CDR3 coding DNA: TGTGCCAGCAGCGCCGGGACAGGTTGGGGCACTGAAGCTTTCTTT. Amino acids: CASSAGTGWGTEAFF.

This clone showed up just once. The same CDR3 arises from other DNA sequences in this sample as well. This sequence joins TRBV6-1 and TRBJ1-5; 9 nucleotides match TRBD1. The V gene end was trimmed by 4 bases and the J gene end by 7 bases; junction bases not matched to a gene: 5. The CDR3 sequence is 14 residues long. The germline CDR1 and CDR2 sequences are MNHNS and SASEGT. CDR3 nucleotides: TGTGCCAGCAGTGCGGGACAGGGTGGACAGCCCCAGCATTTT. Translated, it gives CASSAGQGGQPQHF.

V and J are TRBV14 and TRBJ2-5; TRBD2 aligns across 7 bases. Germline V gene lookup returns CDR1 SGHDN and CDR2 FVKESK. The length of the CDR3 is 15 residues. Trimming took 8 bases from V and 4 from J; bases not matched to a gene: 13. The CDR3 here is CASQGRLAARETQYF. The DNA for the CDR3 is TGTGCCAGCCAAGGGCGGCTAGCGGCGAGAGAGACCCAGTACTTC.

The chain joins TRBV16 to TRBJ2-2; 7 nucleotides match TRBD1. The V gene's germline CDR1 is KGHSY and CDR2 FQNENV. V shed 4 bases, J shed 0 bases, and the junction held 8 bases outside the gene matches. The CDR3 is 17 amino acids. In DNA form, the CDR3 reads TGTGCCAGCAGCCCGCGCCTAGACAGGGCGAACACCGGGGAGCTGTTTTTT. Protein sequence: CASSPRLDRANTGELFF. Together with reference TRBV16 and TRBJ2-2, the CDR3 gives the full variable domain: GEEVAQTPKHLVRGEGQKAKLYCAPIKGHSYVFWYQQVLKNEFKFLISFQNENVFDETGMPKERFSAKCLPNSPCSLEIQATKLEDSAVYFCASSPRLDRANTGELFFGEGSRLTVL.

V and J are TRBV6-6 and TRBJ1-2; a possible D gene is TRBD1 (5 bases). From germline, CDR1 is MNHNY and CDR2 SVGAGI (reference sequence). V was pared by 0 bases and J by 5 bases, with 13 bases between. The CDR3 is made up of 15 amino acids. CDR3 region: CASSYSTETVYGYTF. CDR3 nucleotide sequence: TGTGCCAGCAGTTACTCGACCGAGACAGTTTATGGCTACACCTTC.

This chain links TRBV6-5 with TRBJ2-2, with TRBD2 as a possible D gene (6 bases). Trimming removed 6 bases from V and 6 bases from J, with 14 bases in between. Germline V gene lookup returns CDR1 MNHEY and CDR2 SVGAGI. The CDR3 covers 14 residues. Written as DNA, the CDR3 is TGTGCCAGCAGGGCGCCTTGGGGGGCCGGGGAGCTGTTTTTT. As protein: CASRAPWGAGELFF.

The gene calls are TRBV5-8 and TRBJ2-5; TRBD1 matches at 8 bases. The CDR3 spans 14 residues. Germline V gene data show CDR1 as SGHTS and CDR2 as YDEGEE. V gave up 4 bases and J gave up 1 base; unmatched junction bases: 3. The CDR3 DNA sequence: TGTGCCAGCAGCAAGGGACAGGCCCAAGAGACCCAGTACTTC. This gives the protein CASSKGQAQETQYF.

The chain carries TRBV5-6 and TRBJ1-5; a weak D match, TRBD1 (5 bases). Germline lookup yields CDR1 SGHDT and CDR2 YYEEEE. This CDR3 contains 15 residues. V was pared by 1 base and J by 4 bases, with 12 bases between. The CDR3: CASSLFEGTNQPQHF. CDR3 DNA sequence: TGTGCCAGCAGCTTGTTTGAGGGGACTAATCAGCCCCAGCATTTT. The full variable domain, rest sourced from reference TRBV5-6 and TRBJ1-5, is DAGVTQSPTHLIKTRGQQVTLRCSPKSGHDTVSWYQQALGQGPQFIFQYYEEEERQRGNFPDRFSGHQFPNYSSELNVNALLLGDSALYLCASSLFEGTNQPQHFGDGTRLSIL.

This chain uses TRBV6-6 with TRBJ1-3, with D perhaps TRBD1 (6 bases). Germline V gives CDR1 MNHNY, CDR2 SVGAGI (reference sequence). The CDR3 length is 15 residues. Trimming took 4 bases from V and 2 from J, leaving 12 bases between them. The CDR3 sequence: CASSSSDRTGNTIYF. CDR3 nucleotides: TGTGCCAGCAGTTCCTCGGACAGAACTGGAAACACCATATATTTT.

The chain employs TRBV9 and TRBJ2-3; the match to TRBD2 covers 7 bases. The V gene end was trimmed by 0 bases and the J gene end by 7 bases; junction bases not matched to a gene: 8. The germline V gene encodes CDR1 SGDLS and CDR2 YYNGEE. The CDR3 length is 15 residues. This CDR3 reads CASSVGGGGLYTQYF. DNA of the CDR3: TGTGCCAGCAGCGTAGGTGGCGGGGGACTATATACGCAGTATTTT.

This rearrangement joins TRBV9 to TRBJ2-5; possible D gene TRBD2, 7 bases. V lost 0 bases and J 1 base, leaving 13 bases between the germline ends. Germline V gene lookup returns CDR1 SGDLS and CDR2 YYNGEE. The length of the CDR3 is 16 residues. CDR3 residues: CASSVGRGGVQETQYF. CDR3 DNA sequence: TGTGCCAGCAGCGTAGGTAGAGGGGGGGTCCAAGAGACCCAGTACTTC.

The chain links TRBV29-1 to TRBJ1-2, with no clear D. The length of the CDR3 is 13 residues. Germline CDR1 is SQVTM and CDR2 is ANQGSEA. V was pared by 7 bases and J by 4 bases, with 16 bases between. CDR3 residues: CSARLLKGYGYTF. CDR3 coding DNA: TGCAGCGCCCGGTTACTGAAAGGCTATGGCTACACCTTC.

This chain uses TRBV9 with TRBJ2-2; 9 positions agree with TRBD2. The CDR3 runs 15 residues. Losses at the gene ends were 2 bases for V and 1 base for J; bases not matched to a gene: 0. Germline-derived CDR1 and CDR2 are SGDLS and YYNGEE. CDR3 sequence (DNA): TGTGCCAGCAGCGTGACTAGCGGGAACACCGGGGAGCTGTTTTTT. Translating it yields CASSVTSGNTGELFF.